The T cell receptor (beta chain) described here comes from a study of molecular identifiers for immune sequencing clone quantification. Study outcomes and limitations: Clones that had above 20 RNA copies took up over 99% of effector molecules but under 1% in naive cells. Should identical TCR molecules share a barcode, the sizes of highly expanded clones could be underestimated.

The length of the CDR3 is 14 residues. CDR1 KGHDR and CDR2 SFDVKD come from the germline V gene. V lost 4 bases to trimming and J lost 5 bases, with 13 bases between them. TCRdb ran MiXCR on the PCR reads and lists one entry per CDR3 protein. The sample yields around 2,700 distinct CDR3 sequences, over 15% seen once. By share, this clonotype ranks as medium-sized. No antigen is known for it. The sample was naive CD8+ T cells from blood, with Jurkat cell RNA spiked in. Subset defined: FACS-sorted CD8+CD4-CCR7+CD45RA+ naive T cells. The clonotype comes from a human donor in good health. Some libraries in this study had Jurkat cell RNA spiked in. The J gene is TRBJ2-5, the V gene TRBV24-1, with D perhaps matching TRBD1 or TRBD2 (6 bases each). CDR3 nucleotides: TGTGCCACCAGTGAAGGGGGGCCTGGGGAGACCCAGTACTTC. Translating gives CATSEGGPGETQYF.